This TCR beta chain comes out of a study of blood T cells in healthy people across ages. Each sample yielded at least 6 million isolated PBMCs. PCR was performed a second time for 7 to 11 cycles using a sample-barcoded 5' primer and a J-beta primer mix. TCRdb fed the 5' RACE reads into MiXCR, producing one record per CDR3 protein. The table shows some 1,800,000 distinct CDR3 sequences, with around 42% occurring only once. This CDR3 comprises 16 residues. Per germline, CDR1 LGHNA and CDR2 YSLEER. With 6 bases clipped from V and 10 bases from J, the junction kept 15 bases outside the gene matches. There are a few counts of this clonotype. Its antigen is undetermined. Study-level points and caveats: In older individuals, TCR beta diversity per million T cells was lower, falling roughly linearly with age. Estimates based on one million T cells were treated as lower bounds.

V and J are TRBV4-3 and TRBJ2-1, with 10 bases matching TRBD1. This clonotype was sampled from a human donor in good health. The sequenced sample consisted of blood. This chain's CDR3 is CASSQTGTGDSQEQFF. DNA of the CDR3: TGCGCCAGCAGTCAAACCGGGACAGGGGATTCTCAGGAGCAGTTCTTC.